The 17 T cell receptor beta chains in this list originate from one sample, sequenced in a study of long-term antiretroviral therapy in people with HIV. Survey-level resolution applied to immunoSEQ assay v3.0. This table comes from immunoSEQ multiplex PCR, and its TCRdb copy is limited to in-frame clones, with some not included. The data show about 21,000 clones, with about four fifths seen just once and about 6% held by the top ten. The material sequenced was unsorted PBMCs, taken 0.2 years after starting antiretroviral therapy. The receptors shown here come from a woman aged 25 to 39 with HIV.

This clone was seen more than once but under ten times. This chain uses TRBV10-1 with TRBJ2-7; the D gene is possibly TRBD1 (5 bases). Trimming took 10 bases from V and 6 from J, leaving 22 bases between them. This CDR3 contains 14 residues. CDR1 and CDR2 from the germline V gene are WNHNN and SYGVQD (reference sequence). The CDR3 loop reads CAIPRDRRVFEQYV. For the CDR3, the DNA is TGCGCCATACCTAGAGACAGACGGGTTTTCGAGCAGTACGTC.

The chain has TRBV2 and TRBJ2-3; 10 bases match TRBD1. J lost 6 bases, V lost 5 bases, and 2 bases had no gene match. The CDR3 contains 13 residues. Looked up from germline, CDR1 is SNHLY and CDR2 is FYNNEI. CDR3: CASSRDRGDTQYF. The CDR3 bases are TGTGCCAGCAGTCGGGACAGGGGCGATACGCAGTATTTT.

CDR3: CASSLGPQGSPLHF. The DNA of the CDR3 is TGTGCCAGCAGCTTAGGCCCTCAGGGTTCACCCCTCCACTTT. V is TRBV13 and J is TRBJ1-6; TRBD1 might be the D (5 bases). V gave up 0 bases and J gave up 9 bases, with 9 bases separating them. Germline CDR1 and CDR2: PRHDT and FYEKMQ (reference sequence). CDR3 length equals 14 residues.

V and J are TRBV9 and TRBJ1-3; 8 nucleotides agree with TRBD1. The CDR3 is 17 amino acids. Trimming at V came to 4 bases and at J to 4 bases, leaving 13 bases not matched to a gene. The germline V gene has CDR1 SGDLS and CDR2 YYNGEE. The CDR3 DNA follows: TGTGCCAGCAGCAGATTTTCGGACAGGGAGGTCGGAAACACCATATATTTT. It encodes CASSRFSDREVGNTIYF.

The genes are TRBV5-1 and TRBJ2-5; D gene uncertain. Germline loops: CDR1 SGHRS, CDR2 YFSETQ. Trimming took 4 bases from V and 5 from J, leaving 27 bases between them. The CDR3 is 18 amino acids. The DNA of the CDR3 is TGCGCCAGCAGCCAAGGAAGCTCCGGACCCCGTGGGAAGGAGACCCAGTACTTC. As protein: CASSQGSSGPRGKETQYF.

V usage is TRBV21-1 and J usage is TRBJ1-1. TRBV21-1 is a recognized pseudogene. This CDR3 contains 18 residues. CDR3 sequence reads: CASSPGNARQAVNTEAFF. CDR3 DNA sequence: TGTGCCAGCAGCCCTGGGAATGCTCGACAAGCCGTGAACACTGAAGCTTTCTTT.

This chain links TRBV19 with TRBJ1-2, with 8 bases aligning to TRBD1. Germline-derived CDR1 and CDR2 are LNHDA and SQIVND (reference sequence). The V gene end was trimmed by 6 bases and the J gene end by 8 bases; junction bases not matched to a gene: 8. The CDR3 is 13 residues long. The CDR3 bases are TGTGCCAGTAGGGCAGGGGGCTTTGCAGGCTACACCTTC. Its translation is CASRAGGFAGYTF.

Only a few counts were recorded for this clone. The chain carries TRBV10-1 and TRBJ1-5, with unresolved D. Germline CDR1 and CDR2: WNHNN and SYGVQD (reference sequence). There are 12 residues in the CDR3. V lost 6 bases and J lost 6, with 9 bases in between. CDR3 in DNA: TGCGCCAGCAGCGACTCTGGTCAGCCCCAGCATTTT. Translated, it gives CASSDSGQPQHF.

By sample fraction, this clone is large. CDR3 loop: CASSLHSTRNIQYF. As DNA, the CDR3 is TGTGCCAGTAGTCTACATTCGACCCGAAACATTCAGTACTTC. The chain links TRBV19 to TRBJ2-4; unclear D gene. The CDR3 length is 14 residues. Germline CDR1 and CDR2: LNHDA and SQIVND (reference sequence). Trimming left V 5 bases short and J 6 bases short, with 14 bases between.

The CDR3 nucleotides read TGTGCCAGCAGTGACTCACCCGGGACAGACTCTGGGGCCAACGTCCTGACTTTC. This codes for CASSDSPGTDSGANVLTF. V and J are TRBV6-4 and TRBJ2-6, with TRBD1 matching over 7 bases. Germline CDR1 and CDR2: MRHNA and SNTAGT. The V segment lost 0 bases and the J segment 0 bases; nucleotides outside the gene matches: 5. The CDR3 extends over 18 amino acids.

The table lists this clone with a few counts. This sequence joins TRBV7-9 and TRBJ1-2; D ambiguous. Germline values: CDR1 SEHNR, CDR2 FQNEAQ (reference sequence). The CDR3 loop spans 15 amino acids. Trimming took 6 bases from V and 5 from J, leaving 19 bases between them. CDR3 nucleotides: TGTGCCAGCAGGAATTCTGGCCTGGTCCGGTATGGCTACACCTTC. It encodes CASRNSGLVRYGYTF.

The chain links TRBV6-6 to TRBJ1-1; D gene uncertain. The germline V gene encodes CDR1 MNHNY and CDR2 SVGAGI (reference sequence). V lost 7 bases and J 2 bases, leaving 8 bases between the germline ends. The CDR3 covers 12 residues. This CDR3 reads CASTPLNTEAFF. DNA of the CDR3: TGTGCCAGCACGCCTCTAAACACTGAAGCTTTCTTT.

This chain joins TRBV5-8 and TRBJ1-2; unclear D gene. The CDR3 is 13 amino acids. Germline CDR1 SGHTS, CDR2 YDEGEE. Trimming took off 9 bases at V and 3 bases at J, with 15 bases between the two ends. The CDR3 here is CAIPDGIYYGYTF. In DNA, the CDR3 is TGTGCCATCCCAGACGGGATCTACTATGGCTACACCTTC. Variable domain in full (rest from reference TRBV5-8 and TRBJ1-2): EAGVTQSPTHLIKTRGQQATLRCSPISGHTSVYWYQQALGLGLQFLLWYDEGEERNRGNFPPRFSGRQFPNYSSELNVNALELEDSALYLCAIPDGIYYGYTFGSGTRLTVV.

The rearrangement links TRBV25-1 to TRBJ1-1; no reliable D call. The CDR3 has 14 residues. Deletions cut 3 bases from V and 3 bases from J, with 11 bases between. Germline V gives CDR1 MGHDK, CDR2 SYGVNS. The CDR3 sequence: CASSESWDYTEAFF. The CDR3, as DNA: TGTGCCAGCAGTGAGAGTTGGGATTACACTGAAGCTTTCTTT.

The chain couples TRBV7-3 to TRBJ2-1; D may be TRBD2 (5 bases). The V gene's germline CDR1 is SGHTA and CDR2 FQGTGA. Trimming took 6 bases from V and 6 from J, leaving 18 bases between them. This CDR3 spans 15 amino acids. The CDR3 sequence is CASRRSAENFNEQFF. CDR3 DNA: TGTGCCAGCAGGAGATCAGCGGAGAACTTCAATGAGCAGTTCTTC.

This chain joins TRBV27 and TRBJ2-5, with D possibly being TRBD2 (5 bases). CDR1 is MNHEY, CDR2 SMNVEV, per germline (reference sequence). The V gene lost 3 bases and the J gene lost 4 bases, with 15 bases spanning the gap. The length of the CDR3 is 15 residues. CDR3 nucleotides: TGTGCCAGCAGTTTCGCGTCCGAAGGAGGAGAGACCCAGTACTTC. This encodes CASSFASEGGETQYF.

The gene calls are TRBV19 and TRBJ1-2, with D unclear. The CDR3 length is 16 residues. Per the germline V gene, CDR1 is LNHDA and CDR2 is SQIVND (reference sequence). V was clipped by 7 bases and J by 6 bases, with 24 bases between them. CDR3: CASIPTITAFYHGYTF. The CDR3 DNA follows: TGTGCCAGTATTCCTACTATTACAGCTTTCTATCATGGCTACACCTTC.